The clone carrying this TCR beta chain was detected only a few times. The data belong to a study of blood T cells in healthy people across ages. The second PCR ran roughly 6 to 11 cycles with a sample-barcoded 5' primer and J-beta primers. A 12-random-nucleotide template-switch adaptor tagged each cDNA molecule. TCRdb re-derived calls from the 5' RACE reads in MiXCR, one entry per CDR3 protein. The sample holds hundreds of thousands of distinct CDR3 sequences, about 25% seen once. This CDR3 is 15 amino acids long. V was cut by 2 bases and J by 7 bases, with 16 bases left in between. Germline CDR1 reads SGHRS; CDR2 reads YFSETQ. This same sample was also taken into another study, of T cells of mothers and their children. That study adds: During the second PCR, the M1S primer introduced sample barcodes along with 2-4 random nucleotides.

This chain uses TRBV5-1 with TRBJ2-1, with a tentative D call TRBD2 (6 bases). This TCR came from a boy younger than 18 in good health. The sample was blood. CDR3 nucleotide sequence: TGCGCCAGCAGCTTAAAACCGGGAGCTGGAAATGAGCAGTTCTTC. Amino acid sequence: CASSLKPGAGNEQFF.